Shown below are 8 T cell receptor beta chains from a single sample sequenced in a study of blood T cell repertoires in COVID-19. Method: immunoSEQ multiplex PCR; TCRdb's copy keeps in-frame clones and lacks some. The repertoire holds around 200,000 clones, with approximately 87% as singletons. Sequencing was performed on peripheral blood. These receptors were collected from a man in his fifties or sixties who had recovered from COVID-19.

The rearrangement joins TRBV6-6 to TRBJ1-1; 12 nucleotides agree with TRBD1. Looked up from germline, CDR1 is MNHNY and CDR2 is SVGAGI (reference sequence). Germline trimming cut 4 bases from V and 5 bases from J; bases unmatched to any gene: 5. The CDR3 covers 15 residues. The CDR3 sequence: CASSLGQGAGTEAFF. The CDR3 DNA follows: TGTGCCAGCAGTTTGGGACAGGGGGCAGGGACTGAAGCTTTCTTT.

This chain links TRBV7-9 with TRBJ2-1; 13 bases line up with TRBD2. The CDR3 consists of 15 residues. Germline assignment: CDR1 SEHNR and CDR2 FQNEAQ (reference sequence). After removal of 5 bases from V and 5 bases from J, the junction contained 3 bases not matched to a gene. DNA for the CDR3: TGTGCCAGCAGCCCGGGGACTAGCGGGGACAATGAGCAGTTCTTC. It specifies CASSPGTSGDNEQFF.

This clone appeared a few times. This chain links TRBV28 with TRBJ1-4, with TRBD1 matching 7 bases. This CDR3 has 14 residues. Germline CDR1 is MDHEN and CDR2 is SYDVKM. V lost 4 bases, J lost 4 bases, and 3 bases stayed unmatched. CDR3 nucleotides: TGTGCCAGCAGTTCGGGACAGCTTAATGAAAAACTGTTTTTT. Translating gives CASSSGQLNEKLFF.

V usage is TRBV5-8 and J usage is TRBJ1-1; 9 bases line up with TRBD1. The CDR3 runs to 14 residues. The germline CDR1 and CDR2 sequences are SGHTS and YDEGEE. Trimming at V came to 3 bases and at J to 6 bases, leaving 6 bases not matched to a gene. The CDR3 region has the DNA TGTGCCAGCAGCTCCAGACAGGGGGGTCCTGAAGCTTTCTTT. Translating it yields CASSSRQGGPEAFF.

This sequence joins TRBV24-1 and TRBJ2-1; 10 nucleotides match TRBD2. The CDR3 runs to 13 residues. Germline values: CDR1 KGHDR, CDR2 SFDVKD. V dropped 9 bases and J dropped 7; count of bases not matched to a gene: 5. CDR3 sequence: CATGYSGRNEQFF. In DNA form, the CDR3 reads TGTGCCACCGGTTATAGCGGGAGGAATGAGCAGTTCTTC.

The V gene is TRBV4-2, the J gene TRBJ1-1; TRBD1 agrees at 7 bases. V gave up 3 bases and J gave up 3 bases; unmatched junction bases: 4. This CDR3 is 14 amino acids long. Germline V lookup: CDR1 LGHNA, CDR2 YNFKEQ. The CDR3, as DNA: TGTGCCAGCAGCCACCCTCAGGGGGACACTGAAGCTTTCTTT. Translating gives CASSHPQGDTEAFF.

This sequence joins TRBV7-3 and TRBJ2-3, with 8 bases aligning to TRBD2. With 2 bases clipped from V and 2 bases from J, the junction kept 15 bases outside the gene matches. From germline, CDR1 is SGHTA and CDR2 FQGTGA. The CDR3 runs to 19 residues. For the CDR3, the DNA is TGTGCCAGCAGCTTATATCGGAGAAGGGCGGGAGGCCCCACAGATACGCAGTATTTT. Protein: CASSLYRRRAGGPTDTQYF.

CDR3 amino acids: CASSEQNSYEQYF. The CDR3 bases are TGTGCCAGCAGTGAACAGAACTCCTACGAGCAGTACTTC. V usage is TRBV6-1 and J usage is TRBJ2-7; D remains unclear. This CDR3 comprises 13 residues. V was trimmed by 2 bases and J by 0 bases, leaving 5 bases between them. Germline loops: CDR1 MNHNS, CDR2 SASEGT.